Given below is one T cell receptor (beta chain) in context. Its antigen is unknown. The source of the sample is a study of cytomegalovirus exposure and HLA in healthy donors. Study overall: Earlier findings included about 120 million unique TCR beta sequences obtained from roughly 200 million T cells. Findings and caveats of the study: The Asian-associated ancestry cluster reportedly had fewer N-insertions than the approximately 670-donor mean in a later analysis. A later analysis found common viral pathogens apparently linked to several of the most significant clusters.

The V gene end was trimmed by 5 bases and the J gene end by 0 bases; junction bases not matched to a gene: 6. The CDR3 sequence is 15 residues long. Germline V gene lookup returns CDR1 SGHTA and CDR2 FQGNSA. PCR amplification relied on 60 Vbeta primers (plus 13 Jbeta primers). In the study's own analysis: Per a later analysis, the number of unique TCR beta chains was about 80 million, of which about 10 million were shared. The repertoire was sequenced with immunoSEQ multiplex PCR; TCRdb's copy has only in-frame clones and lacks some. The V and J calls and clone size were taken over from that table, and D and trimming were inferred from the DNA. Found here are fewer than 140,000 clones, approximately 70% of them singletons; the top ten hold approximately 0.8%.

This receptor was obtained from a boy under 18 in good health and CMV-seronegative. The chain joins TRBV7-2 to TRBJ2-7, with 8 bases matching TRBD1. The sample taken for sequencing was PBMCs. The CDR3, as DNA: TGTGCCAGCAGCGAAAGCAGGGGGCCCTCCTACGAGCAGTACTTC. Protein product: CASSESRGPSYEQYF. Full variable domain (rest looked up from reference TRBV7-2 and TRBJ2-7): GAGVSQSPSNKVTEKGKDVELRCDPISGHTALYWYRQSLGQGLEFLIYFQGNSAPDKSGLPSDRFSAERTGGSVSTLTIQRTQQEDSAVYLCASSESRGPSYEQYFGPGTRLTVT.